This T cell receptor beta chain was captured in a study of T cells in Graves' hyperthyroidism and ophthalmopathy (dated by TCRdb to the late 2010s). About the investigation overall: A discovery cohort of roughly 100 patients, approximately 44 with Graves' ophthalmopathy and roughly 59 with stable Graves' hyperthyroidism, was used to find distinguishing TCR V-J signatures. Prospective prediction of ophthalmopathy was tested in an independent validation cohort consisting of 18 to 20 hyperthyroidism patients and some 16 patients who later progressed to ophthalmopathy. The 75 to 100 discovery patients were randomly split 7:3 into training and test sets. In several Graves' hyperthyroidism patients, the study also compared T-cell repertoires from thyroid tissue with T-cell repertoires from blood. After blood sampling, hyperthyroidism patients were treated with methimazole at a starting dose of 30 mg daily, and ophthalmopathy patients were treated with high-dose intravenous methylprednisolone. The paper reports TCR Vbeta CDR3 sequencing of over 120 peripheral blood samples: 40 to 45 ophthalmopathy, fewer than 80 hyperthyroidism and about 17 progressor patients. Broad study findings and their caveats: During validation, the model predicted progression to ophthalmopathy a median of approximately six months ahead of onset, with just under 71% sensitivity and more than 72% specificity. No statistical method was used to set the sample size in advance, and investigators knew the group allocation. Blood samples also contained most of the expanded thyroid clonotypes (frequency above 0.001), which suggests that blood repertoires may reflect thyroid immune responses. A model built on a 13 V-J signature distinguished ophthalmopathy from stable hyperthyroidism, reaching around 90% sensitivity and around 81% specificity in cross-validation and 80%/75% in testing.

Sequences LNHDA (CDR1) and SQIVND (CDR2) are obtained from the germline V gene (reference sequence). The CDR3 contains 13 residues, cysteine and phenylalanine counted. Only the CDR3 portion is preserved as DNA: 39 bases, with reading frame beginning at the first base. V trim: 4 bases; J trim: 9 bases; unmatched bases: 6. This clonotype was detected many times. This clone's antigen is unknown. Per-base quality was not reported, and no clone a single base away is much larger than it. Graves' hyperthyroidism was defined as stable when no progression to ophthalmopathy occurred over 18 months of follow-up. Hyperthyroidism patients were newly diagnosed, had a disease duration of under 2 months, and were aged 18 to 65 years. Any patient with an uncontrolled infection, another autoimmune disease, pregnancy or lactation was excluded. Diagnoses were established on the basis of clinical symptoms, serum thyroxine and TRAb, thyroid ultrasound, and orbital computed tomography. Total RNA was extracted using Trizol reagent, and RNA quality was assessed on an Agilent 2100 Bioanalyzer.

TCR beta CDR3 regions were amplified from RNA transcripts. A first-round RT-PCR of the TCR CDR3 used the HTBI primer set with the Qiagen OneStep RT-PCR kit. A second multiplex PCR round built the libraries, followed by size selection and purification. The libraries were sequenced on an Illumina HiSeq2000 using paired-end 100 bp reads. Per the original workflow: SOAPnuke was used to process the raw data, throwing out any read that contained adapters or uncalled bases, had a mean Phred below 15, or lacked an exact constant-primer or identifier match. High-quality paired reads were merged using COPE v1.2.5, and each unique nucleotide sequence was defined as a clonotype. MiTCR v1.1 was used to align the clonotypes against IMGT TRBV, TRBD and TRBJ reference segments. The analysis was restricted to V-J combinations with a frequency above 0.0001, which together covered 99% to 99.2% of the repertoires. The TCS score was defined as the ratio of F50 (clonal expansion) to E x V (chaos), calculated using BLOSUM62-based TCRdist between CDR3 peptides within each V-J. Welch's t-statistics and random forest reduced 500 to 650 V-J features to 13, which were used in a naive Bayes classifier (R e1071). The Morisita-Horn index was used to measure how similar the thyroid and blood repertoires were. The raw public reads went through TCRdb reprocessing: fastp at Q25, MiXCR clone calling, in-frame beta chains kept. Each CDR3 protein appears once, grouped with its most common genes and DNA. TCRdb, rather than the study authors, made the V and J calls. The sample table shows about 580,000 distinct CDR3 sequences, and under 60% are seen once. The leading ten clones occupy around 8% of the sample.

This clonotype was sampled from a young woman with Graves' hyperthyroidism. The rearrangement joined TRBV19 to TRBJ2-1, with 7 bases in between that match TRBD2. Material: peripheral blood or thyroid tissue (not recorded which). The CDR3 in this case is CASSTTSLSEQFF. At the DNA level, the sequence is TGTGCCAGTAGTACGACTAGCTTGTCTGAGCAGTTCTTC.